This is a list of T cell receptor beta chains from one sample in a study of OX40 agonist ivuxolimab in advanced cancers. The table came from immunoSEQ multiplex PCR; TCRdb's copy has only in-frame clones and leaves some out. The table includes some 76,000 clones, around 86% detected once. This specimen was CD4+ or CD8+ T cells sorted from blood, taken in a trial of the OX40 agonist ivuxolimab. The receptors shown here come from an adult with an advanced solid tumor such as melanoma, head and neck, liver or kidney cancer. The CDR3 runs from the conserved cysteine through the conserved F or W. D genes are given only for firm matches. Part of the rows lack a size; the others show once, few, many or a class for expanded clones.

TRBJ2-7,TRBV5-1,.,.,CASSLERGYEQYF,TGCGCCAGCAGCTTGGAACGAGGGTACGAGCAGTACTTC
TRBJ1-5,TRBV28,.,.,CASSPTVTNQPQHF,TGTGCCAGCAGTCCGACAGTCACTAATCAGCCCCAGCATTTT
TRBJ1-2,TRBV7-2,once,.,CASSLEGVYGYTF,TGTGCCAGCAGCCTGGAGGGTGTCTATGGCTACACCTTC
TRBJ2-1,TRBV7-2,.,TRBD1,CASSRDRGGYNEQFF,TGTGCCAGCAGCCGCGACAGGGGGGGTTACAATGAGCAGTTCTTC
TRBJ2-7,TRBV2,.,TRBD2,CASSVDQGSGITYEQYF,TGTGCCAGCAGTGTGGACCAGGGTAGCGGGATAACCTACGAGCAGTACTTC
TRBJ1-6,TRBV6-5,.,.,CASSYPGNRALHF,TGTGCCAGCAGTTACCCGGGTAACCGGGCCCTCCACTTT
TRBJ2-1,TRBV6-5,.,.,CASISGGGKIFF,TGTGCCAGCATCTCTGGTGGGGGGAAGATTTTCTTC
TRBJ1-4,TRBV18,.,.,CASSGGQVATNEKLFF,TGTGCCAGCTCAGGGGGCCAGGTTGCAACTAATGAAAAACTGTTTTTT
TRBJ2-1,TRBV11-2,.,.,CASSSGRDPHGHNEQFF,TGTGCCAGCAGCTCGGGCAGGGACCCACACGGGCACAATGAGCAGTTCTTC
TRBJ2-3,TRBV4-2,few,TRBD2,CASSQAGTSGGTMGTDTQYF,TGTGCCAGCAGCCAAGCCGGGACTAGCGGGGGGACCATGGGCACAGATACGCAGTATTTT
TRBJ1-6,TRBV5-1,.,TRBD1,CASSDKIPGQDNSPLHF,TGCGCCAGCAGCGACAAAATCCCGGGACAGGATAATTCACCCCTCCACTTT
TRBJ1-4,TRBV7-6,.,TRBD1,CASSLARDRELFF,TGTGCCAGCAGCTTAGCCCGGGACAGGGAACTGTTTTTT
TRBJ2-1,TRBV11-3,once,TRBD2,CASSRGRAANEQFF,TGTGCCAGCAGCCGCGGGAGGGCAGCTAATGAGCAGTTCTTC
TRBJ2-1,TRBV10-3,.,TRBD1,CAISPADRGNEQFF,TGTGCCATCAGTCCCGCGGACAGGGGCAATGAGCAGTTCTTC
TRBJ1-5,TRBV19,.,.,CASSIGVQGQPQHF,TGTGCCAGTAGTATCGGGGTCCAGGGACAGCCCCAGCATTTT
TRBJ1-1,TRBV10-3,.,TRBD1,CAISESRQGYTEAFF,TGTGCCATCAGTGAGTCTAGACAGGGGTACACTGAAGCTTTCTTT
TRBJ1-6,TRBV7-6,.,TRBD1,CASSQRQGANSPLHF,TGTGCCAGCAGCCAGCGACAGGGTGCCAATTCACCCCTCCACTTT
TRBJ2-3,TRBV7-3,.,.,CASSLSPVGGADTQYF,TGTGCCAGCAGCTTATCCCCCGTGGGGGGAGCTGATACGCAGTATTTT
TRBJ1-1,TRBV5-1,.,.,CASSLEAANTEAFF,TGCGCCAGCAGCTTGGAGGCGGCTAACACTGAAGCTTTCTTT
TRBJ1-6,TRBV6-1,.,.,CASSETQGSNSPLHF,TGTGCCAGCAGTGAAACCCAGGGATCCAATTCACCCCTCCACTTT
TRBJ1-2,TRBV9,.,.,CASSPLSAGSYGYTF,TGTGCCAGCAGCCCCCTGTCCGCGGGCAGCTATGGCTACACCTTC
TRBJ2-2,TRBV4-1,.,.,CASSQRIPTGELFF,TGCGCCAGCAGCCAACGTATCCCCACCGGGGAGCTGTTTTTT
TRBJ2-7,TRBV5-4,.,TRBD1,CASSWTGLPYEQYF,TGTGCCAGCAGCTGGACAGGGTTACCCTACGAGCAGTACTTC
TRBJ1-5,TRBV19,.,.,CASTQPDNQPQHF,TGTGCCAGTACCCAACCAGACAATCAGCCCCAGCATTTT
TRBJ1-2,TRBV28,.,.,CASSRSTGAYGYTF,TGTGCCAGCAGTCGATCGACAGGCGCCTATGGCTACACCTTC
TRBJ2-7,TRBV2,few,.,CASSVIAASSEQYF,TGTGCCAGCAGTGTAATTGCGGCTAGTAGTGAGCAGTACTTC
TRBJ1-3,TRBV19,.,.,CASTQTAGNTIYF,TGTGCCAGTACACAGACGGCTGGAAACACCATATATTTT
TRBJ1-1,TRBV9,.,.,CASSVGGSDTEAFF,TGTGCCAGCAGCGTAGGGGGGTCAGACACTGAAGCTTTCTTT
TRBJ2-6,TRBV6-6,.,TRBD2,CASSPGTSGAWVLTF,TGTGCCAGCAGTCCCGGGACTAGCGGGGCCTGGGTCCTGACTTTC
TRBJ1-4,TRBV29-1,.,TRBD1,CSVPTGTGREKLFF,TGCAGCGTTCCTACCGGGACAGGGAGGGAAAAACTGTTTTTT
TRBJ2-4,TRBV21-1,once,.,CASSARQGSNIQYF,TGTGCCAGCAGCGCCCGGCAGGGCTCAAACATTCAGTACTTC
TRBJ1-3,TRBV7-9,.,.,CASSQISGNTIYF,TGTGCCAGCAGTCAGATTTCTGGAAACACCATATATTTT
TRBJ1-2,TRBV10-3,.,.,CAISESIRPGYGYTF,TGTGCCATCAGTGAGTCGATTCGCCCCGGTTATGGCTACACCTTC
TRBJ1-2,TRBV27,.,.,CASSGSVSYGYTF,TGTGCCAGCAGCGGAAGCGTCAGCTATGGCTACACCTTC
TRBJ1-1,TRBV10-2,few,.,CASSWTGNTEAFF,TGCGCCAGCAGCTGGACGGGGAACACTGAAGCTTTCTTT
TRBJ2-7,TRBV6-5,.,.,CASTRGGPHEQYF,TGTGCCAGCACCAGGGGGGGGCCCCACGAGCAGTACTTC
TRBJ2-1,TRBV11-3,once,.,CASPPRQYNEQFF,TGTGCCAGCCCCCCGAGACAATACAATGAGCAGTTCTTC
TRBJ2-7,TRBV11-2,.,TRBD1,CASGQRLGQGILHEQYF,TGTGCCAGCGGACAACGCTTGGGACAGGGGATTTTGCACGAGCAGTACTTC
TRBJ2-5,TRBV5-6,.,.,CASSLGIQETQYF,TGTGCCAGCAGCTTGGGGATCCAAGAGACCCAGTACTTC
TRBJ1-5,TRBV10-3,.,.,CAISAGDGQPQHF,TGTGCCATCAGTGCGGGGGATGGTCAGCCCCAGCATTTT
TRBJ2-1,TRBV6-1,.,TRBD1,CASDRWDRVNNEQFF,TGTGCCAGCGATCGTTGGGACAGGGTAAACAATGAGCAGTTCTTC
TRBJ2-5,TRBV7-2,.,.,CASSLARETQYF,TGTGCCAGCAGCCTGGCGAGGGAGACCCAGTACTTC
TRBJ2-2,TRBV7-8,.,TRBD2,CASSLTTRTSGGTGELFF,TGTGCCAGCAGCTTAACAACTCGGACTAGCGGGGGGACCGGGGAGCTGTTTTTT
TRBJ1-3,TRBV4-2,.,.,CASSQEESEGRTRNTIYF,TGTGCCAGCAGCCAAGAGGAATCGGAGGGGAGAACTAGAAACACCATATATTTT
TRBJ2-5,TRBV4-2,.,.,CASSWGRLETQYF,TGTGCCAGCAGCTGGGGTAGGCTGGAGACCCAGTACTTC
TRBJ1-4,TRBV6-6,.,.,CASSYSGRANEKLFF,TGTGCCAGCAGTTACTCGGGTAGGGCTAATGAAAAACTGTTTTTT
TRBJ2-1,TRBV6-1,once,TRBD2,CASSEAGLAGGQFF,TGTGCCAGCAGTGAAGCAGGACTAGCGGGAGGCCAGTTCTTC
TRBJ2-1,TRBV4-2,.,TRBD2,CASSPRTSGNGYNEQFF,TGTGCCAGCAGCCCAAGGACTAGCGGGAATGGATACAATGAGCAGTTCTTC
TRBJ1-6,TRBV10-3,.,.,CATREGNSPLHF,TGTGCCACCCGGGAGGGAAATTCACCCCTCCACTTT
TRBJ1-1,TRBV4-1,.,.,CASSQDPNYGGGTEAFF,TGCGCCAGCAGCCAAGATCCAAACTACGGGGGAGGCACTGAAGCTTTCTTT
TRBJ1-1,TRBV19,.,.,CASRRGRKTAYTEAFF,TGTGCCAGTAGGAGGGGCCGTAAGACAGCCTACACTGAAGCTTTCTTT
TRBJ2-3,TRBV5-1,.,.,CASSLGDVAHTDTQYF,TGCGCCAGCAGCTTGGGGGACGTGGCCCACACAGATACGCAGTATTTT
TRBJ1-1,TRBV2,.,TRBD1,CASSVTGDGTEAFF,TGTGCCAGCAGTGTGACAGGGGACGGCACTGAAGCTTTCTTT
TRBJ1-1,TRBV9,few,.,CASSVGSAMNTEAFF,TGTGCCAGCAGCGTAGGCTCCGCTATGAACACTGAAGCTTTCTTT
TRBJ2-5,TRBV14,.,.,CASSLLGHQETQYF,TGTGCCAGCAGCCTCCTAGGCCACCAAGAGACCCAGTACTTC
TRBJ2-2,TRBV5-1,once,.,CASSRDPGNTGELFF,TGCGCCAGCAGCCGGGACCCCGGGAACACCGGGGAGCTGTTTTTT
TRBJ2-2,TRBV19,.,.,CASREQGGTGELFF,TGTGCCAGTCGAGAACAGGGCGGCACCGGGGAGCTGTTTTTT
TRBJ2-2,TRBV7-3,.,TRBD2,CASSLTRTSGTGELFF,TGTGCCAGCAGCTTAACGCGGACTAGCGGGACCGGGGAGCTGTTTTTT
TRBJ2-7,TRBV27,.,TRBD2,CASGRGGSYEQYF,TGTGCCAGCGGACGGGGGGGGTCCTACGAGCAGTACTTC